This T cell receptor (beta chain) was observed in a study of shared clonotypes between healthy human individuals. Study in general: Three plates were used per donor for CD4 naive, three for CD4 memory, two for CD8 naive and one for CD8 memory.

Several immunoSEQ 96-well plates shared each subset's DNA, each plate a replicate. The input for sorted-subset replicate PCRs was around 0.2 ug DNA, about 30,000 T cell genomes. Generated by immunoSEQ multiplex PCR, the TCRdb table keeps only in-frame clones and is missing some. The data show around 1.4 million clones, 97% to 99% seen once. Of note for this clone: The target antigen is unknown.

J was trimmed by 4 bases and V by 6 bases; bases with no gene match: 13. Germline-derived CDR1 and CDR2 are SQVTM and ANQGSEA. The CDR3 is 15 residues long. Findings and limits, study-wide: Among donors, the sharing of clonotypes was expected to be influenced by sequencing depth.

The source of this sequence is a man aged 25 to 45 in good health. The specimen was naive CD4+ T cells sorted from blood. Sample subset: CD45RA+ positively selected. The chain links TRBV29-1 to TRBJ1-2, with 8 nucleotides matching TRBD1. The CDR3 loop reads CSVSGTGSPPYGYTF. CDR3 bases: TGCAGCGTCTCCGGGACAGGTAGCCCACCCTATGGCTACACCTTC.